This passage covers 14 T cell receptor beta chains from one sample sequenced in a study of Ad26.COV2.S vaccination and SARS-CoV-2 variants. The treatment is: 19 received Ad26.COV2.S at low or high dose, single or two shots; about 5 received placebo; per-sample allocation not given. The investigators took samples on day 63 after the first vaccine or placebo injection. This table comes from immunoSEQ multiplex PCR, and its TCRdb copy is limited to in-frame clones, with some not included. The data contain around 450,000 clones, roughly 88% of them singletons. The sequenced sample was peripheral blood, obtained in a trial of Ad26.COV2.S vaccine versus placebo. These TCRs come from a person between 18 and 60 years old who received the Ad26.COV2.S COVID-19 vaccine or a placebo.

V is TRBV7-2 and J is TRBJ2-3, with 8 bases lining up with TRBD1. This CDR3 spans 15 amino acids. Germline V gene sequence: CDR1 SGHTA, CDR2 FQGNSA. V was pared by 5 bases and J by 7 bases, with 11 bases of the junction left unmatched. CDR3 DNA: TGTGCCAGCAGCAGCCGGGACAGGTTTTTATATACGCAGTATTTT. This translates into CASSSRDRFLYTQYF.

Only one count was recorded for this clone. This chain connects TRBV11-2 to TRBJ2-7; 8 bases align to TRBD1. This CDR3 is built from 15 residues. The junction had 6 bases not matched to a gene; V was cut back by 2 bases and J by 3 bases. Germline-derived CDR1 and CDR2 are SGHAT and FQNNGV. For the CDR3, the DNA is TGTGCCAGCAGCTTACAGGGGGCCCTGGGCTACGAGCAGTACTTC. Translating it yields CASSLQGALGYEQYF.

This rearrangement joins TRBV27 to TRBJ2-1, with 7 bases identical to TRBD2. The CDR3 is made up of 15 amino acids. Germline CDR1 is MNHEY and CDR2 is SMNVEV (reference sequence). Trimming cost V 4 bases and J 2 bases; bases outside gene matches: 5. CDR3 amino acids: CASSSAGRPYNEQFF. The CDR3 DNA reads as TGTGCCAGCAGTTCAGCGGGGAGGCCCTACAATGAGCAGTTCTTC.

This chain connects TRBV30 to TRBJ2-3; D is undetermined. The V end was cut by 1 base, the J end by 5 bases, with 7 bases between. Looked up from germline, CDR1 is GTSNPN and CDR2 is SVGIG (reference sequence). The CDR3 is made up of 12 amino acids. CDR3 nucleotides: TGTGCCTGGAGTGGGGGAATAGATACGCAGTATTTT. It translates to CAWSGGIDTQYF.

This sequence joins TRBV5-1 and TRBJ2-7; weak D call: TRBD1 (5 bases). V was pared by 0 bases and J by 2 bases, with 12 bases between. The CDR3 is 15 residues long. The germline V gene has CDR1 SGHRS and CDR2 YFSETQ. In DNA, the CDR3 is TGCGCCAGCAGCTTGGCCAGACAGAACGCCTACGAGCAGTACTTC. This gives the protein CASSLARQNAYEQYF.

This chain joins TRBV15 and TRBJ1-3; D uncertain. V lost 3 bases and J 0 bases, leaving 9 bases between the germline ends. Germline V gene sequence: CDR1 LNHNV, CDR2 YYDKDF (reference sequence). The CDR3 spans 15 residues. The CDR3 loop reads CATSSLRFSGNTIYF. The CDR3 region has the DNA TGTGCCACCAGCAGTCTCAGGTTCTCTGGAAACACCATATATTTT. Looking up the rest from reference TRBV15 and TRBJ1-3 gives the full variable domain: DAMVIQNPRYQVTQFGKPVTLSCSQTLNHNVMYWYQQKSSQAPKLLFHYYDKDFNNEADTPDNFQSRRPNTSFCFLDIRSPGLGDTAMYLCATSSLRFSGNTIYFGEGSWLTVV.

The V and J genes are TRBV28 and TRBJ1-1; 9 positions agree with TRBD1. CDR3 length: 14 amino acids. V lost 4 bases, J lost 6 bases, and 6 bases stayed unmatched. The germline gives CDR1 MDHEN, CDR2 SYDVKM. In DNA form, the CDR3 reads TGTGCCAGCAGTTCACCGGGACAGGGTCCTGAAGCTTTCTTT. Translating it yields CASSSPGQGPEAFF.

This clone was recorded once. V is TRBV28 and J is TRBJ1-6, with TRBD1 as a possible D gene (6 bases). V was clipped by 5 bases and J by 0 bases, with 11 bases between them. Germline-derived CDR1 and CDR2 are MDHEN and SYDVKM. The CDR3 spans 16 residues. The CDR3 region is CASSPRGSSYNSPLHF. In DNA form, the CDR3 reads TGTGCCAGCAGTCCTAGGGGGAGCTCCTATAATTCACCCCTCCACTTT.

This clone was seen only a few times. This chain links TRBV27 with TRBJ1-2, with D possibly being TRBD1 (5 bases). The CDR3 spans 15 residues. Germline CDR1 reads MNHEY; CDR2 reads SMNVEV (reference sequence). V was trimmed by 5 bases and J by 4 bases, leaving 17 bases between them. This chain's CDR3 is CASSPSFGGTYGYTF. CDR3 bases: TGTGCCAGCAGTCCCAGCTTCGGGGGGACCTATGGCTACACCTTC.

This clone occurred once. The chain is built from TRBV7-9 and TRBJ2-3; 8 nucleotides line up with TRBD2. This CDR3 is 16 amino acids long. Per the germline V gene, CDR1 is SEHNR and CDR2 is FQNEAQ (reference sequence). J was trimmed by 5 bases and V by 2 bases; bases with no gene match: 9. Here the CDR3 DNA reads TGTGCCAGCAGCTTATTACGGGGGCTAGCGGGAGATACGCAGTATTTT. This codes for CASSLLRGLAGDTQYF.

The chain employs TRBV5-4 and TRBJ2-7, with D perhaps matching TRBD1 (5 bases). V lost 2 bases and J lost 4, with 13 bases in between. This CDR3 contains 14 residues. The V gene's germline CDR1 is SGHNT and CDR2 YYREEE (reference sequence). This chain's CDR3 is CASSFSTGTYEQYF. Written as DNA, the CDR3 is TGTGCCAGCAGCTTTTCTACAGGAACGTACGAGCAGTACTTC.

This chain connects TRBV7-2 to TRBJ1-5, with D hard to call. Trimming took off 3 bases at V and 9 bases at J, with 9 bases between the two ends. Looked up from germline, CDR1 is SGHTA and CDR2 is FQGNSA. There are 12 residues in the CDR3. The CDR3 reads CASSFAGRPQHF. The CDR3 DNA sequence: TGTGCCAGCAGCTTTGCGGGAAGGCCCCAGCATTTT.

This clone was counted a single time. V usage is TRBV6-5 and J usage is TRBJ1-2, with a weak D call TRBD1 (6 bases). The CDR3 consists of 14 residues. The ends were cut back, 6 bases at V and 3 bases at J, with 14 bases in the middle. Looked up from germline, CDR1 is MNHEY and CDR2 is SVGAGI. The CDR3 DNA reads TGTGCCAGCAGCCCCCGCGGGGGCGACTATGGCTACACCTTC. This gives the protein CASSPRGGDYGYTF.

V and J are TRBV11-3 and TRBJ2-7; D gene ambiguous. Germline lookup yields CDR1 SGHNT and CDR2 YENEEA. CDR3 size: 14 residues. V was clipped by 5 bases and J by 4 bases, with 15 bases between them. The CDR3 region is CASSPRHGFYEQYF. CDR3 nucleotides: TGTGCCAGCAGCCCTCGACACGGCTTTTACGAGCAGTACTTC.